These T cell receptor beta chains were read from a single sample in a study of beta chain features in type 1 diabetes. Assay: immunoSEQ multiplex PCR; the TCRdb copy retains only in-frame clones and omits some. The sample consists of 860,000 or so clones, roughly a sixth of them appearing once. Sample: naive CD4+ T cells from blood. These receptors came from a woman aged 18-35 years in good health. The CDR3 runs from the conserved cysteine through the conserved F or W. Each record gives: V gene, CDR3 length, J gene, CDR3 protein.

TRBV7-2	14	TRBJ2-5	CASSLQGRQETQYF
TRBV14	14	TRBJ2-5	CASSQQLYQETQYF
TRBV6-4	13	TRBJ1-2	CASSDEGYYGYTF
TRBV18	15	TRBJ2-5	CASSPNGESGETQYF
TRBV4-3	14	TRBJ2-7	CASSQVRTSYEQYF
TRBV7-2	17	TRBJ2-7	CASSRGRWDRNYYEQYF
TRBV28	15	TRBJ2-7	CASSPPTGSGYEQYF
TRBV5-1	16	TRBJ2-1	CASSSTMGGSGNEQFF
TRBV28	14	TRBJ1-2	CASSPPGQGNGYTF
TRBV15	13	TRBJ1-4	CATSPAWNEKLFF
TRBV4-2	16	TRBJ1-2	CASSQDPIGSNYGYTF
TRBV18	14	TRBJ2-5	CASSLDLSVETQYF
TRBV10-3	17	TRBJ1-1	CAISGGQNDYGNTEAFF
TRBV18	16	TRBJ1-1	CASSPRNGGRRTEAFF
TRBV28	15	TRBJ1-2	CASRERQRANYGYTF
TRBV7-2	17	TRBJ2-7	CASSLGDAGLRSYEQYF
TRBV18	15	TRBJ2-1	CASSPGLAGFNEQFF
TRBV7-2	15	TRBJ1-1	CASSERQGRGTEAFF
TRBV7-2	15	TRBJ1-1	CASSLAGAMNTEAFF
TRBV7-7	14	TRBJ2-5	CASSLGSFSETQYF
TRBV7-3	18	TRBJ1-3	CASSPNLGHLNSGNTIYF
TRBV15	14	TRBJ2-5	CATSRNRGRETQYF